This entry lists 17 T cell receptor beta chains sequenced from one sample in a study of blood T cell repertoires in COVID-19. Some clones are missing from TCRdb's copy, which holds only in-frame ones; the method was immunoSEQ multiplex PCR. The sample holds some 510,000 clones, around 87% seen once. The sequencing input was PBMCs or T cells enriched from blood (not recorded which). The receptors shown here come from a woman aged 40 to 49 who had recovered from COVID-19.

This chain links TRBV11-2 with TRBJ2-1, with 9 bases lining up with TRBD2. V shed 4 bases and J 4 bases; nucleotides not matched to a gene: 5. The germline V gene has CDR1 SGHAT and CDR2 FQNNGV. This CDR3 contains 15 residues. The CDR3 loop is CASSSISGRYNEQFF. The CDR3 DNA reads TGTGCCAGCAGCTCCATTAGCGGGAGATACAATGAGCAGTTCTTC.

The chain employs TRBV5-5 and TRBJ1-4; D uncertain. CDR1 and CDR2 from the germline V gene are SGHKS and YYEKEE (reference sequence). Trimming removed 4 bases at V and 2 bases at J, with 15 bases between. The CDR3 spans 16 residues. CDR3 sequence reads: CASSLGLYGTNEKLFF. The CDR3 nucleotides are TGTGCCAGCAGCCTCGGACTCTACGGGACTAATGAAAAACTGTTTTTT.

The chain recombines TRBV28 with TRBJ1-2; a possible D gene is TRBD1 (5 bases). Trimming left V 5 bases short and J 9 bases short, with 16 bases between. Germline V gives CDR1 MDHEN, CDR2 SYDVKM. This CDR3 is built from 13 residues. In DNA form, the CDR3 reads TGTGCCAGCAGTAATTCAAGGGGTCGGAGCTACACCTTC. It encodes CASSNSRGRSYTF.

The J gene is TRBJ2-7, the V gene TRBV5-3; TRBD2 matches at 9 bases. TRBV5-3 falls under the ORF class, with uncertain function. The CDR3 totals 16 residues. Trimming at V came to 5 bases and at J to 0 bases, leaving 9 bases not matched to a gene. The CDR3 region is CARRAWTSESSYEQYF. In nucleotides, the CDR3 is TGTGCCAGAAGGGCATGGACTAGCGAGAGCTCCTACGAGCAGTACTTC.

The chain joins TRBV14 to TRBJ2-1; 9 bases agree with TRBD2. Germline CDR1 is SGHDN and CDR2 is FVKESK. V shed 2 bases and J 7 bases; nucleotides not matched to a gene: 6. The CDR3 extends over 15 amino acids. The CDR3 DNA is TGTGCCAGCAGCCAAAGGTGGCTAGCGGGGAATGAGCAGTTCTTC. Amino acids: CASSQRWLAGNEQFF.

In the case of this clone: Other DNA sequences of this sample code for an identical CDR3. The chain is built from TRBV7-2 and TRBJ1-2; no clear D gene. V lost 1 base, J lost 0 bases, and 6 bases lay in between. Germline loops: CDR1 SGHTA, CDR2 FQGNSA. CDR3 length equals 14 residues. The CDR3 DNA sequence: TGTGCCAGCAGCTTAGAGGGAGCTAACTATGGCTACACCTTC. Translated, it gives CASSLEGANYGYTF.

As concerns this clone: At the DNA level, this CDR3 is encoded by other sequences in the same sample as well. The chain links TRBV27 to TRBJ2-1; 7 nucleotides match TRBD2. The CDR3 covers 14 residues. Germline V CDR1 and CDR2: MNHEY, SMNVEV (reference sequence). V trimming: 4 bases; J trimming: 4 bases; junction bases outside the gene matches: 4. This chain's CDR3 is CASSSGGSYNEQFF. In nucleotides, the CDR3 is TGTGCCAGCAGTTCCGGCGGGAGTTACAATGAGCAGTTCTTC.

As for this clone: Its ends do not fully match the called genes, so a read error is possible. This chain uses TRBV6-6 with TRBJ2-3, with TRBD1 identical over 9 bases. This CDR3 has 21 residues. The germline V gene encodes CDR1 MNHNY and CDR2 SVGAGI (reference sequence). CDR3 sequence (DNA): TGCGCCAGCAGCGCACTCCAATTGGGGGGGTTACAGGGGGCTTATGCAGATACGCAGTATTTT. It codes for CASSALQLGGLQGAYADTQYF.

The chain is built from TRBV18 and TRBJ1-5; D not certain. CDR3 length: 15 amino acids. Trimming took off 2 bases at V and 0 bases at J, with 8 bases between the two ends. CDR1 KGHSH and CDR2 LQKENI come from the germline V gene. CDR3 bases: TGTGCCAGCTCACCATATATTAATAGCAATCAGCCCCAGCATTTT. Its protein is CASSPYINSNQPQHF.

V gene TRBV4-1 combines with J gene TRBJ1-5, with 7 bases that match TRBD1. Germline CDR1 MGHRA, CDR2 YSYEKL. The CDR3 contains 15 residues. Trimming removed 1 base from V and 8 bases from J; junction bases left unmatched: 8. The chain's CDR3 is CASSQATGVLEPQHF. The DNA of the CDR3 is TGCGCCAGCAGCCAAGCTACAGGGGTTTTAGAGCCCCAGCATTTT.

The rearrangement joins TRBV19 to TRBJ2-7; 7 bases agree with TRBD2. The germline V gene has CDR1 LNHDA and CDR2 SQIVND (reference sequence). The CDR3 has 14 residues. V gave up 3 bases and J gave up 6 bases; unmatched junction bases: 8. The CDR3 bases are TGTGCCAGTAGTATTAGGGAGGGAGGAGGCGAGCAGTACTTC. Its translation is CASSIREGGGEQYF.

The chain couples TRBV7-9 to TRBJ1-3; TRBD1 aligns across 7 bases. V lost 5 bases, J lost 4 bases, and 5 bases stayed unmatched. The CDR3 contains 14 residues. Germline lookup yields CDR1 SEHNR and CDR2 FQNEAQ (reference sequence). The CDR3 loop reads CASSPGTVGNTIYF. DNA of the CDR3: TGTGCCAGCAGCCCAGGGACAGTAGGAAACACCATATATTTT.

This clone appeared a few times. The V gene is TRBV11-3, the J gene TRBJ2-5; D gene ambiguous. The germline V and J ends were trimmed by 5 bases and 5 bases, with 12 bases remaining between them. Germline V lookup: CDR1 SGHNT, CDR2 YENEEA. CDR3 length equals 13 residues. For the CDR3, the DNA is TGTGCCAGCAGCCGGAGCCACGGCGAGACCCAGTACTTC. Its protein product is CASSRSHGETQYF. Together with reference TRBV11-3 and TRBJ2-5, the CDR3 gives the full variable domain: EAGVVQSPRYKIIEKKQPVAFWCNPISGHNTLYWYLQNLGQGPELLIRYENEEAVDDSQLPKDRFSAERLKGVDSTLKIQPAELGDSAVYLCASSRSHGETQYFGPGTRLLVL.

The rearrangement links TRBV6-5 to TRBJ2-5, with D tentatively TRBD1 (5 bases). This CDR3 has 13 residues. V was pared by 8 bases and J by 4 bases, with 14 bases between. Germline V gene sequence: CDR1 MNHEY, CDR2 SVGAGI. The CDR3 sequence: CASVQGIGETQYF. The DNA of the CDR3 is TGTGCCAGCGTGCAGGGTATTGGAGAGACCCAGTACTTC.

The V call is TRBV10-3, the J call TRBJ1-5; the D gene is possibly TRBD1 (6 bases). From germline, CDR1 is ENHRY and CDR2 SYGVKD. V was clipped by 7 bases and J by 6 bases, with 16 bases between them. The CDR3 sequence is 14 residues long. The CDR3 loop is CAINKDPQGQPQHF. CDR3 nucleotide sequence: TGTGCCATCAATAAGGACCCACAGGGTCAGCCCCAGCATTTT.

This clone was seen just once. For the CDR3, the DNA is TGCGCCAGCAGCTACAGAGGGACAGGCAGCTCCTACGAGCAGTACTTC. As protein: CASSYRGTGSSYEQYF. The V gene is TRBV5-1, the J gene TRBJ2-7; 8 bases line up with TRBD1. This CDR3 is built from 16 residues. V shed 3 bases and J 0 bases; nucleotides not matched to a gene: 8. The germline gives CDR1 SGHRS, CDR2 YFSETQ.

This chain connects TRBV3-1 (or the pseudogene TRBV3-2) to TRBJ1-1; no firm D call. The germline gives CDR1 LGHDT, CDR2 YNNKEL (reference sequence). Deletions cut 1 base from V and 2 bases from J, with 8 bases between. The CDR3 totals 14 residues. The CDR3 nucleotides are TGTGCCAGCAGCCAAGCTCAGACAAACACTGAAGCTTTCTTT. Protein: CASSQAQTNTEAFF.